One sample yielded the 17 T cell receptor beta chains listed below, sequenced in a study of beta chain features in type 1 diabetes. Their recognized antigens are unknown. TCRB transcripts that were expressed got sequenced, as all of the isolated RNA had been reverse transcribed. Here immunoSEQ multiplex PCR was the method, and the copy in TCRdb shows in-frame clones only, minus some. The repertoire holds about 260,000 clones, with roughly 25% as singletons. Notes on the study in general: Shortening that was moderate but significant affected the TCRB CDR3s of Type 1 diabetes patients in all four CD4+ subsets.

The sample comprised naive CD4+ T cells from blood. The receptors come from a woman between 25 and 40 years old with type 1 diabetes.

The chain is built from TRBV7-6 and TRBJ1-1; D is undetermined. CDR3 size: 16 residues. Trimming left V 2 bases short and J 1 base short, with 14 bases between. Germline values: CDR1 SGHVS, CDR2 FNYEAQ. The CDR3 DNA is TGTGCCAGCAGCTTAAGCTACCGAGGTAGGAACACTGAAGCTTTCTTT. Amino acid sequence: CASSLSYRGRNTEAFF. Full variable domain (rest looked up from reference TRBV7-6 and TRBJ1-1): GAGVSQSPRYKVTKRGQDVALRCDPISGHVSLYWYRQALGQGPEFLTYFNYEAQQDKSGLPNDRFSAERPEGSISTLTIQRTEQRDSAMYRCASSLSYRGRNTEAFFGQGTRLTVV.

The chain is built from TRBV11-2 and TRBJ2-1, with 9 bases fitting TRBD2. V lost 5 bases, J lost 4 bases, and 9 bases stayed unmatched. Germline lookup yields CDR1 SGHAT and CDR2 FQNNGV. The CDR3 runs to 16 residues. The CDR3 spells CASSPRGSGSYNEQFF. CDR3 bases: TGTGCCAGCAGCCCCCGAGGTAGCGGGAGTTACAATGAGCAGTTCTTC.

The chain has TRBV6-5 and TRBJ2-3; 7 nucleotides agree with TRBD2. Germline loops: CDR1 MNHEY, CDR2 SVGAGI. J gave up 5 bases and V 10 bases, and 12 bases lay outside the gene matches. The CDR3 runs to 14 residues. DNA of the CDR3: TGTGCCACCTACGCCAGCGGGATGGGAGATACGCAGTATTTT. Protein: CATYASGMGDTQYF.

This sequence joins TRBV11-2 and TRBJ2-7, with 11 bases aligning to TRBD1. The CDR3 sequence is 15 residues long. Germline trimming cut 5 bases from V and 3 bases from J; bases unmatched to any gene: 6. Germline loops: CDR1 SGHAT, CDR2 FQNNGV. CDR3 sequence reads: CASSQEGTGGYEQYF. The CDR3 region has the DNA TGTGCCAGCAGCCAAGAGGGGACAGGGGGCTACGAGCAGTACTTC.

This clone occurred once. The gene calls are TRBV30 and TRBJ2-5; TRBD2 is a possible D gene (6 bases). V lost 0 bases to trimming and J lost 5 bases, with 13 bases between them. The CDR3 is 14 residues long. Germline-derived CDR1 and CDR2 are GTSNPN and SVGIG (reference sequence). The CDR3, as DNA: TGTGCCTGGAGTGTAGGAGGGACTGGGGAGACCCAGTACTTC. Translated, it gives CAWSVGGTGETQYF.

The CDR3 coding sequence is TGTGCCAGCAGCGTAGGCCCTGCGGGAGGGCCAGGGGATACGCAGTATTTT. It yields the protein CASSVGPAGGPGDTQYF. The chain recombines TRBV9 with TRBJ2-3; 9 nucleotides line up with TRBD2. From germline, CDR1 is SGDLS and CDR2 YYNGEE. This CDR3 comprises 17 residues. J gave up 6 bases and V 0 bases, and 11 bases lay outside the gene matches.

V and J are TRBV27 and TRBJ1-5; tentative D call: TRBD1 (6 bases). The germline gives CDR1 MNHEY, CDR2 SMNVEV (reference sequence). This CDR3 region has 14 residues. V was trimmed by 6 bases and J by 5 bases, leaving 14 bases between them. CDR3 DNA sequence: TGTGCCAGCAGCCTAGGACAGCGATATCAGCCCCAGCATTTT. This translates into CASSLGQRYQPQHF.

The chain has TRBV7-9 and TRBJ2-1, with D unresolved. The CDR3 totals 15 residues. V lost 2 bases, J lost 9 bases, and 17 bases lay in between. Per germline, CDR1 SEHNR and CDR2 FQNEAQ (reference sequence). The CDR3 spells CASSLRDTAQIEQFF. The CDR3, as DNA: TGTGCCAGCAGCTTAAGAGACACGGCTCAGATTGAGCAGTTCTTC.

Details on this clone: Other nucleotide sequences from this sample produce the same CDR3. The rearrangement uses TRBV5-1 and TRBJ2-6; D remains unclear. The ends were cut back, 0 bases at V and 2 bases at J, with 6 bases in the middle. Per germline, CDR1 SGHRS and CDR2 YFSETQ. The length of the CDR3 is 15 residues. This chain's CDR3 is CASSLGAAGANVLTF. CDR3 bases: TGCGCCAGCAGCTTGGGGGCCGCTGGGGCCAACGTCCTGACTTTC.

This clone was seen a few times. The chain is built from TRBV29-1 and TRBJ2-5, with 12 positions matching TRBD2. The CDR3 length is 15 residues. The germline gives CDR1 SQVTM, CDR2 ANQGSEA. The ends lost 6 bases at V and 3 bases at J; junction bases unmatched: 8. DNA of the CDR3: TGCAGCGTCTCTAGATGGACTAGCGGGGAAGAGACCCAGTACTTC. Translated: CSVSRWTSGEETQYF.

There are a few counts of this clone. This chain joins TRBV30 and TRBJ1-5; D is undetermined. Trimming stripped 7 bases from V and 3 bases from J, with 10 bases between. CDR3 size: 12 residues. The germline V gene has CDR1 GTSNPN and CDR2 SVGIG (reference sequence). CDR3 amino acids: CAFQELNQPQHF. The CDR3 DNA sequence: TGTGCCTTCCAAGAACTCAATCAGCCCCAGCATTTT.

This clone was picked up a small number of times. The chain combines TRBV15 with TRBJ2-1; unclear D gene. The length of the CDR3 is 14 residues. The V end was cut by 4 bases, the J end by 3 bases, with 10 bases between. The germline V gene has CDR1 LNHNV and CDR2 YYDKDF (reference sequence). This CDR3 is CATSKGDNYNEQFF. CDR3 in DNA: TGTGCCACCAGCAAAGGAGATAACTACAATGAGCAGTTCTTC.

The V and J genes are TRBV28 and TRBJ2-7; the match to TRBD1 covers 10 bases. Looked up from germline, CDR1 is MDHEN and CDR2 is SYDVKM. After removal of 6 bases from V and 6 bases from J, the junction contained 8 bases not matched to a gene. This CDR3 spans 14 amino acids. The CDR3 is CASSPGTGAAEQYF. The CDR3 bases are TGTGCCAGCAGCCCCGGGACAGGGGCAGCCGAGCAGTACTTC.

This clone was found a few times. The rearrangement uses TRBV11-2 and TRBJ2-2, with a weak D call TRBD2 (5 bases). Germline assignment: CDR1 SGHAT and CDR2 FQNNGV. The CDR3 contains 14 residues. The V gene lost 8 bases and the J gene lost 4 bases, with 14 bases spanning the gap. The CDR3 DNA reads as TGTGCCAGCCGCCGGCCCCGGGGCACCGGGGAGCTGTTTTTT. It yields the protein CASRRPRGTGELFF.

This clone was detected a few times. The rearrangement joins TRBV9 to TRBJ2-1; TRBD2 matches 10 bases. CDR3 length: 17 amino acids. Losses at the gene ends were 0 bases for V and 3 bases for J; bases not matched to a gene: 6. Germline-derived CDR1 and CDR2 are SGDLS and YYNGEE. The CDR3: CASSVGSSGSHYNEQFF. The CDR3 nucleotides read TGTGCCAGCAGCGTAGGCTCTAGCGGGAGCCACTACAATGAGCAGTTCTTC.

The chain carries TRBV6-6 and TRBJ2-7; 8 bases line up with TRBD1. Germline assignment: CDR1 MNHNY and CDR2 SVGAGI (reference sequence). Losses at the gene ends were 7 bases for V and 5 bases for J; bases not matched to a gene: 13. The CDR3 length is 15 residues. CDR3 amino acids: CASNHPKDRVHEQYF. CDR3 in DNA: TGTGCCAGCAATCACCCTAAGGACAGGGTCCACGAGCAGTACTTC.

The chain uses TRBV5-1 and TRBJ2-7, with D perhaps matching TRBD1 (5 bases). The CDR3 extends over 14 amino acids. Germline lookup yields CDR1 SGHRS and CDR2 YFSETQ. Trimming stripped 4 bases from V and 0 bases from J, with 11 bases between. CDR3 region: CASSTKGASYEQYF. CDR3 DNA sequence: TGCGCCAGCAGCACGAAAGGGGCCTCCTACGAGCAGTACTTC.